The 5 T cell receptor beta chains below were found in one sample sequenced in a study of shared clonotypes between healthy human individuals. Libraries were prepared by immunoSEQ multiplex PCR; TCRdb keeps only in-frame clonotypes and omits some of them. The table records over a million clones, under 99% of them present only once. Material: naive CD4+ T cells sorted from blood. Subset given: CD45RA+ positively selected. The receptors here all came from a man in his thirties or forties in good health.

V is TRBV15 and J is TRBJ2-3; 8 nucleotides line up with TRBD2. The ends lost 5 bases at V and 4 bases at J; junction bases unmatched: 8. The CDR3 length is 15 residues. From germline, CDR1 is LNHNV and CDR2 YYDKDF (reference sequence). DNA of the CDR3: TGTGCCACCAGCTGGTTTGCGGGAGGTTCAGATACGCAGTATTTT. Translating gives CATSWFAGGSDTQYF.

This chain uses TRBV6-5 with TRBJ2-7; perhaps TRBD1 as D (5 bases). Trimming removed 8 bases at V and 5 bases at J, with 16 bases between. This CDR3 comprises 13 residues. Germline values: CDR1 MNHEY, CDR2 SVGAGI. CDR3 nucleotides: TGTGCCAGCTCTCCCACAGGTCTCGACGAGCAGTACTTC. Translation gives CASSPTGLDEQYF.

Here the CDR3 DNA reads TGTGCCAGCAGCTCGACTAGCGGGAGGGCTGGAGATACGCAGTATTTT. Amino acids: CASSSTSGRAGDTQYF. V gene TRBV7-9 combines with J gene TRBJ2-3, with TRBD2 identical over 14 bases. J lost 5 bases, V lost 4 bases, and 5 bases had no gene match. This CDR3 is built from 16 residues. The germline V gene encodes CDR1 SEHNR and CDR2 FQNEAQ (reference sequence). Using reference TRBV7-9 and TRBJ2-3 for the parts outside the CDR3, the full variable domain is DTGVSQNPRHKITKRGQNVTFRCDPISEHNRLYWYRQTLGQGPEFLTYFQNEAQLEKSRLLSDRFSAERPKGSFSTLEIQRTEQGDSAMYLCASSSTSGRAGDTQYFGPGTRLTVL.

CDR3 in amino acids: CASSPLDKSTDTQYF. The CDR3 DNA follows: TGTGCCAGCTCACCGCTGGATAAGAGCACAGATACGCAGTATTTT. The rearrangement joins TRBV18 to TRBJ2-3, with D hard to call. Germline CDR1 is KGHSH and CDR2 is LQKENI. The CDR3 extends over 15 amino acids. Trimming removed 3 bases at V and 0 bases at J, with 10 bases between.

The chain uses TRBV19 and TRBJ2-1, with 10 bases aligning to TRBD2. The CDR3 covers 19 residues. Trimming at V came to 5 bases and at J to 2 bases, leaving 15 bases not matched to a gene. From germline, CDR1 is LNHDA and CDR2 SQIVND (reference sequence). CDR3 amino acids: CASSPTIRSGRVAYNEQFF. The DNA for the CDR3 is TGTGCCAGTAGTCCCACGATTCGCAGCGGGAGGGTCGCCTACAATGAGCAGTTCTTC.